The subject of this entry is one T cell receptor (beta chain). Repertoires were generated with immunoSEQ multiplex PCR, while TCRdb's copy carries only in-frame clones and drops some. The sample lists about 220,000 clones, around 85% occurring once. The sample originates from a study of blood T cell repertoires in COVID-19. The sample consisted of peripheral blood. The source of this sequence is a human donor in a cohort sampled during active COVID-19.

The CDR3 spells CASSQLSYEQYF. Written as DNA, the CDR3 is TGTGCCAGCAGCCAATTGTCCTACGAGCAGTACTTC. The genes are TRBV5-8 and TRBJ2-7, with no clear D. Trimming took 4 bases from V and 1 from J, leaving 6 bases between them. Germline V gene data show CDR1 as SGHTS and CDR2 as YDEGEE. The CDR3 length is 12 residues. Full variable domain (missing parts from reference TRBV5-8 and TRBJ2-7): EAGVTQSPTHLIKTRGQQATLRCSPISGHTSVYWYQQALGLGLQFLLWYDEGEERNRGNFPPRFSGRQFPNYSSELNVNALELEDSALYLCASSQLSYEQYFGPGTRLTVT.